Listed below are T cell receptor beta chains from one sample, sequenced in a study of regulatory T cells in long-lasting Graves disease. TCRdb recomputed calls from the multiplex PCR reads with MiXCR, one row per CDR3 protein. Of 300,000 to 500,000 distinct CDR3 sequences in the sample, less than 25% were seen once. The source was peripheral blood mononuclear cells (PBMCs), collected when the disease was refractory, from a patient treated with antithyroid drugs. Receptors originate from a female donor with Graves disease. Both conserved end residues are part of each CDR3. Each record gives: V gene, J gene, clone size, D gene, CDR3 length, CDR3 protein, CDR3 DNA. D genes are given only for firm matches. Not all rows give a size; the values are once, few, many and, for expanded clones, a class.

>TRBV6-1|TRBJ2-2|many|TRBD2|16
CASKDRTSGTTGELFF
TGTGCCAGCAAGGATAGGACTAGCGGGACCACCGGGGAGCTGTTTTTT
>TRBV30|TRBJ2-7|many|TRBD1|15
CAWINGQGLSYEQYF
TGTGCCTGGATAAATGGACAGGGATTGAGCTACGAGCAGTACTTC
>TRBV7-3|TRBJ2-2|.|.|14
CASSLNPASGELFF
TGTGCCAGCAGCTTAAACCCCGCCTCCGGGGAGCTGTTTTTT
>TRBV12-3/TRBV12-4|TRBJ2-5|few|.|16
CASSDLGGKGQETQYF
TGTGCCAGCAGTGACCTTGGGGGGAAAGGGCAAGAGACCCAGTACTTC
>TRBV3-1|TRBJ1-1|many|.|14
CASSQDRGNAEAFF
TGTGCCAGCAGCCAAGATCGGGGCAACGCTGAAGCTTTCTTT
>TRBV28|TRBJ1-6|many|.|17
CASSSPVGGPAGSPLHF
TGTGCCAGCAGCTCGCCAGTGGGGGGCCCGGCGGGTTCACCCCTCCACTTT
>TRBV6-1|TRBJ1-1|few|TRBD1|14
CASSTRTGSTEAFF
TGTGCCAGCAGTACAAGGACAGGGTCCACTGAAGCTTTCTTT
>TRBV11-2|TRBJ2-1|many|TRBD1|18
CASSLVFGTGGSYNEQFF
TGTGCCAGCAGCTTAGTATTCGGGACAGGTGGCTCCTACAATGAGCAGTTCTTC
>TRBV25-1|TRBJ2-7|once|.|13
CASSVGASTEQYF
TGTGCCAGCAGTGTGGGGGCCTCAACCGAGCAGTACTTC
>TRBV20-1|TRBJ1-2|many|TRBD1|15
CSARDRTGGDYGYTF
TGCAGTGCTAGAGATAGAACAGGGGGCGACTATGGCTACACCTTC
>TRBV20-1|TRBJ1-1|many|.|15
CSARASLSGGTEAFF
TGCAGTGCTAGAGCTTCCCTATCGGGTGGCACTGAAGCTTTCTTT
>TRBV7-2|TRBJ2-7|.|.|18
CASNSKGGRGRSSYEQYF
TGTGCCAGCAACTCCAAGGGGGGCCGGGGGAGGAGCTCCTACGAGCAGTACTTC
>TRBV25-1|TRBJ1-2|.|.|16
CASKSSWEGEFGGYTF
TGTGCCAGCAAGAGCTCCTGGGAGGGTGAGTTCGGAGGCTACACCTTC
>TRBV29-1|TRBJ2-1|.|.|13
CSVVGSAVNEQFF
TGCAGCGTTGTCGGTTCGGCGGTGAATGAGCAGTTCTTC
>TRBV29-1|TRBJ1-1|few|.|14
CSVVGVRGQDEAFF
TGCAGCGTTGTTGGTGTAAGAGGGCAAGATGAAGCTTTCTTT
>TRBV6-5|TRBJ2-3|few|TRBD2|15
CASSYRAGVEDTQYF
TGTGCCAGCAGTTACCGCGCGGGAGTGGAAGATACGCAGTATTTT
>TRBV20-1|TRBJ1-5|.|TRBD1|14
CSASRDRGGQPQHF
TGCAGTGCTAGTCGGGACAGGGGCGGTCAGCCCCAGCATTTT
>TRBV11-2|TRBJ2-7|few|.|14
CASSFDPDTYEQYF
TGTGCCAGCAGCTTTGATCCGGATACCTACGAGCAGTACTTC
>TRBV4-2|TRBJ1-4|many|TRBD1|16
CASGPGTGTTNEKLFF
TGTGCCAGCGGTCCCGGGACAGGGACAACTAATGAAAAACTGTTTTTT
>TRBV27|TRBJ2-5|many|.|15
CASSSLIGRQETQYF
TGTGCCAGCAGTTCCCTCATCGGCCGCCAAGAGACCCAGTACTTC
>TRBV13|TRBJ1-5|few|.|15
CASSLGLGGGQPQHF
TGTGCCAGCAGCTTAGGCCTCGGGGGCGGTCAGCCCCAGCATTTT
>TRBV5-1|TRBJ1-1|few|.|14
CASSPIPGRAEAFF
TGCGCCAGCAGCCCTATCCCAGGGCGGGCTGAAGCTTTCTTT